Below are 22 T cell receptor beta chains sequenced from a single sample in a study of CD8 T cells in Susac syndrome. The RNA input was about 0.45 to 1 ug, and it was reverse transcribed with random hexamers. From the immunoSEQ multiplex PCR reads, TCRdb called clonotypes with MiXCR, one entry per CDR3 protein. The sample shows about 140,000 distinct CDR3 sequences, approximately 95% of them seen only once. Sequencing was carried out using CD4+ T cells from PBMCs. The origin of the receptors is a human donor with Susac syndrome.

The V and J genes are TRBV5-4 and TRBJ1-3, with 11 positions matching TRBD1. V dropped 9 bases and J dropped 7; count of bases not matched to a gene: 6. Germline CDR1 reads SGHNT; CDR2 reads YYREEE (reference sequence). This CDR3 has 13 residues. CDR3 nucleotides: TGTGCCATACAGGGGGACAGGGGGAACACCATATATTTT. Translation: CAIQGDRGNTIYF.

This clonotype has a handful of counts. The V call is TRBV2, the J call TRBJ2-2, with D unclear. With 4 bases removed from V and 2 bases from J, the gap between germline ends came to 5 bases. Germline lookup yields CDR1 SNHLY and CDR2 FYNNEI. The CDR3 spans 13 residues. CDR3 nucleotide sequence: TGTGCCAGCAGTGTCCACAACACCGGGGAGCTGTTTTTT. Amino acid sequence: CASSVHNTGELFF. The full variable domain, with the rest looked up from reference TRBV2 and TRBJ2-2, is EPEVTQTPSHQVTQMGQEVILRCVPISNHLYFYWYRQILGQKVEFLVSFYNNEISEKSEIFDDQFSVERPDGSNFTLKIRSTKLEDSAMYFCASSVHNTGELFFGEGSRLTVL.

The chain is built from TRBV7-3 and TRBJ2-1; 15 bases are a match to TRBD2. V trimming: 1 base; J trimming: 2 bases; junction bases outside the gene matches: 6. This CDR3 comprises 19 residues. CDR1 and CDR2 (germline): SGHTA, FQGTGA. This CDR3 is CASSLRGLAGGLTYNEQFF. The CDR3 DNA reads as TGTGCCAGCAGCTTAAGGGGACTAGCGGGGGGACTTACCTACAATGAGCAGTTCTTC.

The V call is TRBV11-2, the J call TRBJ1-1; TRBD1 matches 11 bases. Trimming at V came to 4 bases and at J to 6 bases, leaving 10 bases not matched to a gene. This CDR3 contains 16 residues. Germline-derived CDR1 and CDR2 are SGHAT and FQNNGV. Written as DNA, the CDR3 is TGTGCCAGCAGCTCCGCAAAGGGACAGGGGGATTCTGAAGCTTTCTTT. Amino acid sequence: CASSSAKGQGDSEAFF.

This sequence joins TRBV5-4 and TRBJ2-2, with D tentatively TRBD1 (6 bases). Per germline, CDR1 SGHNT and CDR2 YYREEE (reference sequence). Trimming pared 4 bases from V and 2 bases from J, leaving 15 bases between. This CDR3 has 16 amino acids. CDR3 in amino acids: CASSTPGTSNTGELFF. CDR3 in DNA: TGTGCCAGCAGCACTCCCGGGACATCTAACACCGGGGAGCTGTTTTTT.

This chain links TRBV29-1 with TRBJ1-2; D is unresolved. Trimming cost V 2 bases and J 3 bases, with 10 bases left between them. This CDR3 is 13 amino acids long. CDR1 and CDR2 (germline): SQVTM, ANQGSEA. The CDR3 is CSVEYASHYGYTF. Written as DNA, the CDR3 is TGCAGCGTTGAATATGCGTCCCACTATGGCTACACCTTC. The entire variable domain, with the rest obtained from reference TRBV29-1 and TRBJ1-2, is as follows: SAVISQKPSRDICQRGTSLTIQCQVDSQVTMMFWYRQQPGQSLTLIATANQGSEATYESGFVIDKFPISRPNLTFSTLTVSNMSPEDSSIYLCSVEYASHYGYTFGSGTRLTVV.

This chain joins TRBV6-1 and TRBJ1-1; unclear D gene. The CDR3 extends over 13 amino acids. Germline lookup yields CDR1 MNHNS and CDR2 SASEGT. Trimming left V 0 bases short and J 1 base short, with 3 bases between. The CDR3 protein is CASSEAENTEAFF. Here the CDR3 DNA reads TGTGCCAGCAGTGAAGCAGAGAACACTGAAGCTTTCTTT.

The V call is TRBV7-8, the J call TRBJ2-1, with 9 nucleotides matching TRBD1. CDR3 length: 18 residues. Germline V CDR1 and CDR2: SGHVS, FQNEAQ. J was trimmed by 2 bases and V by 7 bases; bases with no gene match: 15. The CDR3 DNA sequence: TGTGCCAGCAAGTTAGTTGGGTACCGGGACAGGGCCTACAATGAGCAGTTCTTC. Protein product: CASKLVGYRDRAYNEQFF. Full variable domain (outside the CDR3, taken from reference TRBV7-8 and TRBJ2-1): GAGVSQSPRYKVAKRGQDVALRCDPISGHVSLFWYQQALGQGPEFLTYFQNEAQLDKSGLPSDRFFAERPEGSVSTLKIQRTQQEDSAVYLCASKLVGYRDRAYNEQFFGPGTRLTVL.

The chain employs TRBV9 and TRBJ1-1; D unclear. The germline V gene has CDR1 SGDLS and CDR2 YYNGEE. V was clipped by 0 bases and J by 1 base, with 7 bases between them. This CDR3 region has 14 residues. CDR3 in DNA: TGTGCCAGCAGCGTAGATGGCAGGAACACTGAAGCTTTCTTT. Translated: CASSVDGRNTEAFF.

The chain employs TRBV5-7 and TRBJ1-5, with a possible D match to TRBD1 (6 bases). TRBV5-7 is assigned to the ORF class and has an uncertain function. V gave up 4 bases and J gave up 4 bases, with 18 bases separating them. The CDR3 sequence is 16 residues long. DNA for the CDR3: TGTGCCAGCAGCCTTTCCCCGGGACAAGGGAATCAGCCCCAGCATTTT. Its translation: CASSLSPGQGNQPQHF.

The chain has TRBV20-1 and TRBJ2-3; 10 positions match TRBD2. V shed 3 bases and J 5 bases; nucleotides not matched to a gene: 8. Germline loops: CDR1 DFQATT, CDR2 SNEGSKA (reference sequence). The CDR3 consists of 15 residues. The CDR3 loop is CSASFRLAGEDTQYF. As DNA, the CDR3 is TGCAGTGCTAGTTTTCGGCTAGCGGGAGAAGATACGCAGTATTTT.

In this sample, this clonotype turned up once. The rearrangement uses TRBV11-3 and TRBJ2-7; D uncertain. The length of the CDR3 is 14 residues. Trimming shortened V by 3 bases and J by 3 bases, and 12 bases separated the two germline ends. CDR1 is SGHNT, CDR2 YENEEA, per germline. The CDR3: CASSLGTSYYEQYF. As DNA, the CDR3 is TGTGCCAGCAGCTTGGGTACAAGCTACTACGAGCAGTACTTC.

This clonotype occurred once. The chain links TRBV5-4 to TRBJ2-7; the D gene is possibly TRBD1 (6 bases). CDR1 SGHNT and CDR2 YYREEE come from the germline V gene (reference sequence). Trimming pared 6 bases from V and 4 bases from J, leaving 17 bases between. CDR3 length: 14 residues. Here the CDR3 DNA reads TGTGCCAGCACCCCGGACAGAATTGATTACGAGCAGTACTTC. This gives the protein CASTPDRIDYEQYF.

This chain links TRBV12-3 or TRBV12-4 with TRBJ1-2; the D is unclear. This CDR3 region has 11 residues. V was clipped by 6 bases and J by 7 bases, with 9 bases between them. The CDR3 bases are TGTGCCAGCAGCGGATGGGGTGGCTACACCTTC. This gives the protein CASSGWGGYTF.

The J gene is TRBJ2-1, the V gene TRBV25-1; 8 nucleotides agree with TRBD2. Germline lookup yields CDR1 MGHDK and CDR2 SYGVNS. Trimming took 5 bases from V and 6 from J; bases not matched to a gene: 3. The CDR3 extends over 13 amino acids. The CDR3 is CASSFGLANEQFF. CDR3 DNA: TGTGCCAGCAGTTTCGGACTAGCCAATGAGCAGTTCTTC.

This clonotype was found once. The rearrangement joins TRBV11-2 to TRBJ2-7; D ambiguous. Germline CDR1 is SGHAT and CDR2 is FQNNGV. V was cut by 3 bases and J by 5 bases, with 8 bases left in between. CDR3 length: 12 residues. The CDR3: CASSFRPHEQYF. CDR3 DNA sequence: TGTGCCAGCAGCTTCCGTCCTCACGAGCAGTACTTC.

This sequence joins TRBV4-1 and TRBJ2-7; D call uncertain. Germline lookup yields CDR1 MGHRA and CDR2 YSYEKL. The V end lost 0 bases, the J end lost 5 bases, and 8 bases lay between the germline ends. The CDR3 is 13 residues long. The DNA of the CDR3 is TGCGCCAGCAGCCAAGAGGGTTATCACGAGCAGTACTTC. Amino acids: CASSQEGYHEQYF.

The rearrangement joins TRBV12-3 or TRBV12-4 to TRBJ2-3; D remains unclear. V shed 2 bases and J shed 6 bases, with 3 bases lying between them. The CDR3 has 11 residues. The CDR3 region is CASSLYDTQYF. CDR3 bases: TGTGCCAGCAGTTTATATGATACGCAGTATTTT.

J is TRBJ1-2 and V is TRBV28; a weak D match, TRBD1 (5 bases). CDR3 length: 14 residues. The V gene lost 6 bases and the J gene lost 8 bases, with 19 bases spanning the gap. Germline CDR1 reads MDHEN; CDR2 reads SYDVKM. The CDR3 bases are TGTGCCAGCAGCCCGCGAGGGCAGGGCGGCGGCTACACCTTC. Translating gives CASSPRGQGGGYTF.

This clonotype was detected once. The chain joins TRBV24-1 to TRBJ2-1; a possible D gene is TRBD2 (5 bases). The CDR3 is made up of 15 amino acids. Germline values: CDR1 KGHDR, CDR2 SFDVKD. Trimming shortened V by 7 bases and J by 0 bases, and 12 bases separated the two germline ends. The CDR3 loop is CATSRSGSSYNEQFF. The CDR3 region has the DNA TGTGCCACCAGCCGCAGCGGAAGCTCCTACAATGAGCAGTTCTTC.

The chain employs TRBV29-1 and TRBJ2-1, with 9 bases that match TRBD2. Germline CDR1 reads SQVTM; CDR2 reads ANQGSEA. The CDR3 consists of 16 residues. Unmatched junction bases numbered 13, after V lost 6 bases and J lost 4 bases. The CDR3 here is CSVGGSLAGSYNEQFF. The CDR3 DNA sequence: TGCAGCGTCGGTGGGTCCCTAGCGGGGTCATACAATGAGCAGTTCTTC.

Turning to this clonotype: The CDR3 end shows no conserved phenylalanine or tryptophan, and so a read error is likely. This chain links TRBV30 with TRBJ1-5; D not resolved. The CDR3 length is 16 residues. Per the germline V gene, CDR1 is GTSNPN and CDR2 is SVGIG (reference sequence). V dropped 3 bases and J dropped 5 bases, with 20 bases sitting between them. In DNA form, the CDR3 reads TGTGCCTGGAGGGTGTGGGTCCAGCCCTTCCATCAGCCCCAGCATTCT. It codes for CAWRVWVQPFHQPQHS.